The rows below give T cell receptor beta chains drawn from one sample of a study of blood T cell repertoires in COVID-19. Profiled with immunoSEQ multiplex PCR; TCRdb holds only in-frame clones, not every one. The sample lists roughly 410,000 clones, 70% to 90% occurring once. Sequenced input: peripheral blood. The receptors originated from a woman aged 40 to 50 with COVID-19, enrolled during active disease. Both conserved end residues are part of each CDR3. A D gene is named only where the DNA matches it firmly. Only some rows state a clone size, as once, few, many or a class for expanded clones.

cdr3_aa cdr3_nt d_call clone_size j_call v_call
CAGLDSPSPLHF TGTGCCGGTTTGGACAGTCCTTCACCCCTCCACTTT NA NA TRBJ1-6 TRBV2
CASTPGTSGQETQYF TGTGCCAGCACCCCCGGGACTAGCGGGCAAGAGACCCAGTACTTC TRBD2 NA TRBJ2-5 TRBV11-3
CASSQEGRQSGYTF TGCGCCAGCAGCCAAGAGGGGAGACAAAGCGGCTACACCTTC NA NA TRBJ1-2 TRBV4-3
CASSLGGGGANEQFF TGTGCCAGCAGCTTAGGAGGCGGGGGGGCCAATGAGCAGTTCTTC TRBD2 once TRBJ2-1 TRBV7-2
CAISLDQETQYF TGTGCCATTTCTCTTGACCAAGAGACCCAGTACTTC NA NA TRBJ2-5 TRBV10-3
CASSLNQGYTF TGTGCCAGCAGTTTAAATCAAGGCTACACCTTC NA few TRBJ1-2 TRBV12-3/TRBV12-4
CASSYVGTDTQYF TGTGCCAGCAGTTACGTAGGCACAGATACGCAGTATTTT NA NA TRBJ2-3 TRBV6-5
CASSNIVGVGQLNTEAFF TGTGCCAGCAGCAACATAGTCGGGGTGGGTCAGCTGAACACTGAAGCTTTCTTT NA NA TRBJ1-1 TRBV21-1
CASGIGTSGGVYEQYF TGTGCCAGCGGAATTGGGACTAGCGGGGGGGTGTACGAGCAGTACTTC TRBD2 NA TRBJ2-7 TRBV28
CASSTGTEEHQPQHF TGTGCCAGCAGCACCGGGACAGAAGAGCATCAGCCCCAGCATTTT TRBD1 NA TRBJ1-5 TRBV9
CATSRDNTDTQYF TGTGCCACCAGCAGAGATAATACAGATACGCAGTATTTT NA NA TRBJ2-3 TRBV15
CASSLGLSTSYEQYF TGTGCCAGCAGCTTAGGACTGAGCACCTCCTACGAGCAGTACTTC NA once TRBJ2-7 TRBV7-9
CASSLESRSLLSSGNTIYF TGTGCCAGCAGCTTAGAGTCCCGGAGTTTGTTGAGCTCTGGAAACACCATATATTTT NA NA TRBJ1-3 TRBV7-8